What follows is one TCR beta chain and its context. The antigen remains undetermined. MiXCR was run by TCRdb on the RT-PCR reads, yielding one entry per CDR3 protein. Of hundreds of thousands of distinct CDR3 sequences listed, around 14% are singletons. These data come from a study of response to subunit inactivated influenza vaccine. Study-level findings and limits: With each seasonal influenza vaccination, the authors suggested, few new T cells are recruited.

This receptor was taken from a man between 45 and 60 years old who received an inactivated influenza vaccine. The sequenced sample was PBMCs from blood, obtained about 14 days before vaccination.

Written as DNA, the CDR3 is TGTGCCAGCAGTTACCCGGCTGGCAGCCTTAACACCGGGGAGCTGTTTTTT. This encodes CASSYPAGSLNTGELFF. This chain links TRBV7-9 with TRBJ2-2; D uncertain. V was pared by 6 bases and J by 2 bases, with 19 bases between. CDR3 length equals 17 residues. The germline gives CDR1 SEHNR, CDR2 FQNEAQ (reference sequence).